Shown below are 3 T cell receptor beta chains from a single sample sequenced in a study of spatial heterogeneity in lung cancer. Sample time point: sample taken at primary tumor resection. Unsorted whole RNA samples from tumor, nontumor lung or frozen PBMC were sequenced. One entry per CDR3 protein, called by TCRdb with MiXCR from the 5' RACE reads. The sample lists 77,000 or so distinct CDR3 sequences, approximately 18% occurring once. The specimen comprised PBMCs, sampled at surgery. These receptors were obtained from a male donor with early-stage non-small cell lung cancer.

The sample holds a few counts of this clonotype. This chain uses TRBV5-1 with TRBJ2-1; no clear D. The CDR3 extends over 13 amino acids. The germline V gene encodes CDR1 SGHRS and CDR2 YFSETQ. V lost 0 bases and J lost 7, with 8 bases in between. Written as DNA, the CDR3 is TGCGCCAGCAGCTTGGTTCGGGTTAATGAGCAGTTCTTC. Residues: CASSLVRVNEQFF. Full variable domain (remainder filled in from reference TRBV5-1 and TRBJ2-1): KAGVTQTPRYLIKTRGQQVTLSCSPISGHRSVSWYQQTPGQGLQFLFEYFSETQRNKGNFPGRFSGRQFSNSRSEMNVSTLELGDSALYLCASSLVRVNEQFFGPGTRLTVL.

This clonotype has a handful of counts. The rearrangement uses TRBV29-1 and TRBJ1-3, with unresolved D. Germline lookup yields CDR1 SQVTM and CDR2 ANQGSEA. V was clipped by 4 bases and J by 4 bases, with 8 bases between them. The length of the CDR3 is 12 residues. Written as DNA, the CDR3 is TGCAGCGTTGGGCCGCTCGGAAACACCATATATTTT. This codes for CSVGPLGNTIYF.

This clonotype was seen more than once but under ten times. The chain has TRBV4-2 and TRBJ1-1; 11 nucleotides align to TRBD1. CDR3 size: 15 residues. Trimming removed 1 base from V and 8 bases from J; junction bases left unmatched: 6. Germline-derived CDR1 and CDR2 are LGHNA and YNFKEQ. CDR3 bases: TGTGCCAGCAGCCAAGTACAGGACAGGGGGCTGGAAGCTTTCTTT. Residues: CASSQVQDRGLEAFF.